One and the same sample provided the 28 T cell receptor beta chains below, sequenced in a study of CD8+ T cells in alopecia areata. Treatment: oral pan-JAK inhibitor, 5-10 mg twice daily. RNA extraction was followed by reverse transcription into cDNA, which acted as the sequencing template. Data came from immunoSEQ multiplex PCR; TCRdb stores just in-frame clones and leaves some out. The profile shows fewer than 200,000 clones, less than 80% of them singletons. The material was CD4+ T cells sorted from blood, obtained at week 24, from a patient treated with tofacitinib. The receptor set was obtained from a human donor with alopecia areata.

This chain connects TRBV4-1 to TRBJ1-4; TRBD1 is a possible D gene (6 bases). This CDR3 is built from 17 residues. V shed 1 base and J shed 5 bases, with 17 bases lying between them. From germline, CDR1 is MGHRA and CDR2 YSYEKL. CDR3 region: CASSQVRGTGPNEKLFF. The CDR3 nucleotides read TGCGCCAGCAGCCAAGTTAGGGGAACAGGGCCAAATGAAAAACTGTTTTTT.

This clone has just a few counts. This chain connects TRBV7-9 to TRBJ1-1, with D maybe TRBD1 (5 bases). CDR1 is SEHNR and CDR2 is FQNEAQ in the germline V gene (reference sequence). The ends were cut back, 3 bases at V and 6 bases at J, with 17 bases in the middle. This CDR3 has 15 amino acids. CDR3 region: CASSFGIRGGPEAFF. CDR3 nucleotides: TGTGCCAGCAGCTTTGGTATTCGGGGCGGCCCTGAAGCTTTCTTT.

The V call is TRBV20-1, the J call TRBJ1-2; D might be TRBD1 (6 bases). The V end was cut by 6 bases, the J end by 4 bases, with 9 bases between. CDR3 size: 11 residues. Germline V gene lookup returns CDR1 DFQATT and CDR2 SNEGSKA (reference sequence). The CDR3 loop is CSATDSYGYTF. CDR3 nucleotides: TGCAGTGCAACGGACAGCTATGGCTACACCTTC.

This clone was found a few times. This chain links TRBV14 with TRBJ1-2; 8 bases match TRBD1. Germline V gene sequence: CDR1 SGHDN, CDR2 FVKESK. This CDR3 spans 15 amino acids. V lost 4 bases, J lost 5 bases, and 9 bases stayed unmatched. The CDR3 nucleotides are TGTGCCAGCAGCCCGTACCGGGGACAGGCGTATGGCTACACCTTC. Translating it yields CASSPYRGQAYGYTF.

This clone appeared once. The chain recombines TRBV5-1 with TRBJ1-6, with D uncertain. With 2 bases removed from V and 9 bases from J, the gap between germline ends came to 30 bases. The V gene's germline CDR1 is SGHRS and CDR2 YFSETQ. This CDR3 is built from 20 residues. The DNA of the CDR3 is TGCGCCAGCAGCTTCGGACGTGGTGGCGCGGGGATCAACAGTGCTTCACCCCTCCACTTT. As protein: CASSFGRGGAGINSASPLHF. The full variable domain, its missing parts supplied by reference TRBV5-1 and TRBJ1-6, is KAGVTQTPRYLIKTRGQQVTLSCSPISGHRSVSWYQQTPGQGLQFLFEYFSETQRNKGNFPGRFSGRQFSNSRSEMNVSTLELGDSALYLCASSFGRGGAGINSASPLHFGNGTRLTVT.

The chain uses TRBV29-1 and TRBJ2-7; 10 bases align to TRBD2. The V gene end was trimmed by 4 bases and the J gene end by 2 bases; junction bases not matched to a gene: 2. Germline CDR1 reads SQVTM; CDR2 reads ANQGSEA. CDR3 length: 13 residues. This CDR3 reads CSVVGLAAYEQYF. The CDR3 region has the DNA TGCAGCGTTGTCGGACTAGCGGCCTACGAGCAGTACTTC.

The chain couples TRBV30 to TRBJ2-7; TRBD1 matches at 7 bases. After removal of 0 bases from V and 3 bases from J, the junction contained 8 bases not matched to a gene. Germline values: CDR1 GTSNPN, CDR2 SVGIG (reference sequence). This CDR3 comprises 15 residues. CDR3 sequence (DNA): TGTGCCTGGAGTGTATCGGGACAGCTGAACTACGAGCAGTACTTC. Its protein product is CAWSVSGQLNYEQYF.

The CDR3 bases are TGCAGCGTTGAAGTTTGGCAGGGGGCGAGCGAGACCCAGTACTTC. It is translated as CSVEVWQGASETQYF. This chain joins TRBV29-1 and TRBJ2-5; TRBD1 aligns across 8 bases. The V and J ends lost 1 base and 5 bases, in that order; junction bases with no gene match: 9. Germline V gene sequence: CDR1 SQVTM, CDR2 ANQGSEA. This CDR3 has 15 residues.

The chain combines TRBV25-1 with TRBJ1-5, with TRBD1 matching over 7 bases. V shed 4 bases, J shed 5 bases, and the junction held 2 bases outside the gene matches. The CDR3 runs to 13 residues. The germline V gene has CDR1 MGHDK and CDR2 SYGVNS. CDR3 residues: CASSGQGYQPQHF. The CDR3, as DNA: TGTGCCAGCAGTGGACAGGGCTATCAGCCCCAGCATTTT.

As DNA, the CDR3 is TGTGCCAGCAGCTCAGTAGCGGCGGCTAGGACAGATACGCAGTATTTT. Residues: CASSSVAAARTDTQYF. The V and J genes are TRBV7-9 and TRBJ2-3, with D perhaps matching TRBD2 (6 bases). CDR3 length equals 16 residues. Per germline, CDR1 SEHNR and CDR2 FQNEAQ (reference sequence). Trimming stripped 4 bases from V and 3 bases from J, with 17 bases between.

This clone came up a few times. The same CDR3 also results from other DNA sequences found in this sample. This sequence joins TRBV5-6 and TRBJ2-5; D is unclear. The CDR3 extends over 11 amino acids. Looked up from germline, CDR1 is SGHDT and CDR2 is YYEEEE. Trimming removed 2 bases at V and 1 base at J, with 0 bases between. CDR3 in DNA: TGTGCCAGCAGCTTCCAAGAGACCCAGTACTTC. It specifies CASSFQETQYF.

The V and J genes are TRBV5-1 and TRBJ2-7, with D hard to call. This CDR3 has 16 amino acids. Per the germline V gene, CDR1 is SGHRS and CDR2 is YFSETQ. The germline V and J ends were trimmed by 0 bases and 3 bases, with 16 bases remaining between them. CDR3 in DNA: TGCGCCAGCAGCTTGGACCCGAACAACGGGCTCTACGAGCAGTACTTC. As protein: CASSLDPNNGLYEQYF.

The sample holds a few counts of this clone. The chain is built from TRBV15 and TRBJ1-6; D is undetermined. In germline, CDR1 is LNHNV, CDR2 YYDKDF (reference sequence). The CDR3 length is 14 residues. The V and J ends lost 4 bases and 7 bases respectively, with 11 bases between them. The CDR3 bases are TGTGCCACCAGCACCACGGGAGTAAATTCACCCCTCCACTTT. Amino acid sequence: CATSTTGVNSPLHF.

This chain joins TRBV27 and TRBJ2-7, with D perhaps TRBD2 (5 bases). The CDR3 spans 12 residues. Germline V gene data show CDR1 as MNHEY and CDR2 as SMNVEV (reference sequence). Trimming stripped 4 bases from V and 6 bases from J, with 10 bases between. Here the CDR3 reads CASSSIGGEQYF. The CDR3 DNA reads TGTGCCAGCAGTTCGATCGGAGGCGAGCAGTACTTC.

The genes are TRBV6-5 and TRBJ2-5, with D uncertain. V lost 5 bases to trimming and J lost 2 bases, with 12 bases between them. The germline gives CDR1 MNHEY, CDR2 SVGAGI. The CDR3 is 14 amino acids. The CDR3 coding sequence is TGTGCCAGCAGTGAATGGGGATTACAAGAGACCCAGTACTTC. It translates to CASSEWGLQETQYF.

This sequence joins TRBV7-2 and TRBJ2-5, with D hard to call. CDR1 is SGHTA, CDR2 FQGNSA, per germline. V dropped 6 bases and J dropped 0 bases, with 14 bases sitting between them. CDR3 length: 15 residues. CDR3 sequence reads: CASSPGWPYQETQYF. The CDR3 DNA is TGTGCCAGCAGTCCCGGGTGGCCGTACCAAGAGACCCAGTACTTC.

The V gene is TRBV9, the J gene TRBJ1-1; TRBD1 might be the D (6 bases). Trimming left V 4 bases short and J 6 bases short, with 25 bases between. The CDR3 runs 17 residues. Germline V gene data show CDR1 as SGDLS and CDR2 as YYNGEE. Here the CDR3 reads CASSPRGGGGNPAEAFF. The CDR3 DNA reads TGTGCCAGCAGCCCGCGAGGGGGTGGAGGTAACCCAGCTGAAGCTTTCTTT.

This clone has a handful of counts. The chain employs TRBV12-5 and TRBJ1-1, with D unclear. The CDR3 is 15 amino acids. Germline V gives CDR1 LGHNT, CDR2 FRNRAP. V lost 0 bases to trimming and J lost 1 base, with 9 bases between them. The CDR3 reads CASGLVLSGNTEAFF. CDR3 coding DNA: TGTGCTAGTGGTTTGGTATTATCGGGGAACACTGAAGCTTTCTTT.

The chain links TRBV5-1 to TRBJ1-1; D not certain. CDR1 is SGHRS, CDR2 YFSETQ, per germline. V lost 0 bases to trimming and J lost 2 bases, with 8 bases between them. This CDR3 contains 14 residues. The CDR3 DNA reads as TGCGCCAGCAGCTTGGCCCAGAGTAACACTGAAGCTTTCTTT. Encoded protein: CASSLAQSNTEAFF.

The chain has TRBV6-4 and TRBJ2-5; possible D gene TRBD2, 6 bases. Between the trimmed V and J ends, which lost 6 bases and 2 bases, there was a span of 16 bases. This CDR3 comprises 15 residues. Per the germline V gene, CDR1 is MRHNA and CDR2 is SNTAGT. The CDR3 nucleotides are TGTGCCAGCAGGAGTGGCGGGGCTAAACAAGAGACCCAGTACTTC. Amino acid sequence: CASRSGGAKQETQYF.

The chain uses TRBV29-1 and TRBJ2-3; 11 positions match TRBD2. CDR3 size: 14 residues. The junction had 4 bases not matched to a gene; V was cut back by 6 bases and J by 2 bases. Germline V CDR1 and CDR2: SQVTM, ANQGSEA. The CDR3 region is CSVPGLAVTDTQYF. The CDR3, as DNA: TGCAGCGTCCCGGGACTAGCGGTCACAGATACGCAGTATTTT.

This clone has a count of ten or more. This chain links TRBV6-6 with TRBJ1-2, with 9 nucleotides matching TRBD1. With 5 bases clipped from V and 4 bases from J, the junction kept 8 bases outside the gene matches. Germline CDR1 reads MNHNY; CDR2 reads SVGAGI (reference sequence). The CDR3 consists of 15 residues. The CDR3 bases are TGTGCCAGCAGTCTACGGGGACAGGGAACCTATGGCTACACCTTC. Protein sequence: CASSLRGQGTYGYTF.

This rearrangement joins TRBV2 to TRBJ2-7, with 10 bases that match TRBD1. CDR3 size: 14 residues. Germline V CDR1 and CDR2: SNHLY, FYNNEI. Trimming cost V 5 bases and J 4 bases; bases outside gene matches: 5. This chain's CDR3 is CASSSGTGEYEQYF. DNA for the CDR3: TGTGCCAGCAGTTCCGGGACAGGGGAATACGAGCAGTACTTC. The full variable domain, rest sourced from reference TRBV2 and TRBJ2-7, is EPEVTQTPSHQVTQMGQEVILRCVPISNHLYFYWYRQILGQKVEFLVSFYNNEISEKSEIFDDQFSVERPDGSNFTLKIRSTKLEDSAMYFCASSSGTGEYEQYFGPGTRLTVT.

CDR3 protein: CAIRRLAGGRGEQFF. The CDR3 nucleotides read TGTGCCATCAGGCGACTAGCGGGGGGGCGCGGTGAGCAGTTCTTC. The V gene is TRBV10-3, the J gene TRBJ2-1; 14 bases match TRBD2. The germline CDR1 and CDR2 sequences are ENHRY and SYGVKD. The length of the CDR3 is 15 residues. The J segment lost 9 bases and the V segment lost 6 bases, leaving 7 bases of the junction unmatched.

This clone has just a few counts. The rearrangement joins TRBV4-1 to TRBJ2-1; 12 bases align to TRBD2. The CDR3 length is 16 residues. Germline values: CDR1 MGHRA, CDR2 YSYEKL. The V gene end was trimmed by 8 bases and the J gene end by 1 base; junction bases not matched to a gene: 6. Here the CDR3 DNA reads TGCGCCAGCCAATCGACTAGCGGGGGATCCTACAATGAGCAGTTCTTC. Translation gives CASQSTSGGSYNEQFF.

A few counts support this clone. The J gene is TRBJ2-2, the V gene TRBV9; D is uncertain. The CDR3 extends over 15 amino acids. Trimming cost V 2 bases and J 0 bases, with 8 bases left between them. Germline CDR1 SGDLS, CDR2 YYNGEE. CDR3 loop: CASSVSTANTGELFF. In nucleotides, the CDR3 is TGTGCCAGCAGCGTTTCGACGGCGAACACCGGGGAGCTGTTTTTT.

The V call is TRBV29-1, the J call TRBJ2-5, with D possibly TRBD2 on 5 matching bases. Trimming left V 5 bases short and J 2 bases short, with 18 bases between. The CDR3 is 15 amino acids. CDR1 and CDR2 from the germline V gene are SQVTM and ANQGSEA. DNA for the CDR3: TGCAGCGTTTACCAGTTGGGTTCGGGACAAGAGACCCAGTACTTC. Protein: CSVYQLGSGQETQYF.

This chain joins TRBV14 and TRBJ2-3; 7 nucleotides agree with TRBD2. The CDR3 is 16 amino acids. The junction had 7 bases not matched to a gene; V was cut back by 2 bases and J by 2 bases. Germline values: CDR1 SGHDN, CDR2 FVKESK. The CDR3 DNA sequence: TGTGCCAGCAGCCAAACCGCGGGGACTACCACAGATACGCAGTATTTT. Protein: CASSQTAGTTTDTQYF.